This TCR beta chain was captured by sequencing in a study of blood T cell repertoires in COVID-19. In the study overall: The United States, Italy and Spain provided the acute and convalescent COVID-19 samples. Sources were T cells, B-cell-depleted T cells, or PBMCs; the material itself was cDNA or gDNA.

In the source study's methods: Estimation of nucleated cell counts relied on the amplification of reference gene primers. TCRdb keeps only in-frame clones here, not all; method: immunoSEQ multiplex PCR. V and J calls and clone size are given by that table; D and trimming were obtained from the DNA. The sample lists about 210,000 clones, 83% occurring once. V gave up 4 bases and J gave up 2 bases; unmatched junction bases: 9. This CDR3 region has 16 residues. Germline loops: CDR1 SGHRS, CDR2 YFSETQ. The V gene is TRBV5-1, the J gene TRBJ2-3, with 8 bases lining up with TRBD2. Input material: peripheral blood. The origin of this receptor is a woman between 40 and 55 years old with active or convalescent COVID-19. CDR3: CASSLVAGTNTDTQYF. In DNA form, the CDR3 reads TGCGCCAGCAGCCTAGTAGCGGGGACAAACACAGATACGCAGTATTTT.